The rows below give T cell receptor beta chains drawn from one sample of a study of T-cell reconstitution after alpha-beta-depleted transplantation in children. TCRdb processed the PCR reads anew with MiXCR; each CDR3 protein has one entry. The repertoire holds roughly 500,000 distinct CDR3 sequences, with approximately 32% as singletons. The starting material was PBMCs from the stem cell graft donor, obtained from the stem cell graft. Receptors were obtained from a human donor who donated a stem cell graft to a child with aplastic anemia. The CDR3 runs from the conserved cysteine through the conserved F or W. The order of the fields is D gene, J gene, clone size, V gene, CDR3 protein, CDR3 DNA. The D gene is left open where the match is weak. Part of the rows lack a size; the others show once, few, many or a class for expanded clones.

d_gene: NA; j_gene: TRBJ2-6; abundance: NA; v_gene: TRBV5-1; CDR3aa: CASSGTGYFSGANVLTF; CDR3nt: TGCGCCAGCAGCGGAACAGGGTACTTCTCTGGGGCCAACGTCCTGACTTTC
d_gene: NA; j_gene: TRBJ1-4; abundance: few; v_gene: TRBV29-1; CDR3aa: CSVGQGAEKLFF; CDR3nt: TGCAGCGTTGGGCAGGGAGCTGAAAAACTGTTTTTT
d_gene: NA; j_gene: TRBJ1-5; abundance: NA; v_gene: TRBV6-6; CDR3aa: CASSYDGNQPQHF; CDR3nt: TGTGCCAGCAGTTACGACGGGAATCAGCCCCAGCATTTT
d_gene: TRBD2; j_gene: TRBJ2-2; abundance: NA; v_gene: TRBV20-1; CDR3aa: CSAREGLANTGELFF; CDR3nt: TGCAGTGCTAGGGAAGGACTAGCGAACACCGGGGAGCTGTTTTTT
d_gene: NA; j_gene: TRBJ1-1; abundance: NA; v_gene: TRBV7-9; CDR3aa: CASKQGRLTEAFF; CDR3nt: TGTGCCAGTAAACAGGGCCGCCTCACTGAAGCTTTCTTT
d_gene: NA; j_gene: TRBJ1-5; abundance: few; v_gene: TRBV6-5; CDR3aa: CASSSEAGNQPQHF; CDR3nt: TGTGCCAGCAGTTCCGAGGCAGGAAATCAGCCCCAGCATTTT
d_gene: TRBD2; j_gene: TRBJ2-1; abundance: few; v_gene: TRBV4-3; CDR3aa: CASSQSGSVTYNEQFF; CDR3nt: TGCGCCAGCAGCCAAAGCGGGAGTGTAACCTACAATGAGCAGTTCTTC
d_gene: NA; j_gene: TRBJ1-1; abundance: NA; v_gene: TRBV5-1; CDR3aa: CASSSFGTGNTEAFF; CDR3nt: TGCGCCAGCAGCAGCTTCGGGACGGGGAACACTGAAGCTTTCTTT
d_gene: TRBD2; j_gene: TRBJ2-5; abundance: NA; v_gene: TRBV4-2; CDR3aa: CASSLLREGQNLETQYF; CDR3nt: TGTGCCAGCAGCCTTTTGCGGGAGGGACAAAATCTGGAGACCCAGTACTTC
d_gene: TRBD2; j_gene: TRBJ2-2; abundance: NA; v_gene: TRBV3-1; CDR3aa: CASSQDLLAGGWTGELFF; CDR3nt: TGTGCCAGCAGCCAAGACTTGCTAGCGGGTGGATGGACCGGGGAGCTGTTTTTT
d_gene: NA; j_gene: TRBJ1-2; abundance: many; v_gene: TRBV6-5; CDR3aa: CEAGSEGYGYTF; CDR3nt: TGTGAAGCGGGGTCTGAGGGATATGGCTACACCTTC
d_gene: NA; j_gene: TRBJ2-3; abundance: NA; v_gene: TRBV4-3; CDR3aa: CASSQEFGIGTDTQYF; CDR3nt: TGCGCCAGCAGCCAAGAATTCGGGATTGGCACAGATACGCAGTATTTT
d_gene: TRBD1; j_gene: TRBJ1-2; abundance: NA; v_gene: TRBV27; CDR3aa: CASSFVKDRGNGYTF; CDR3nt: TGTGCCAGCAGTTTTGTGAAGGACAGGGGAAATGGCTACACCTTC
d_gene: NA; j_gene: TRBJ2-6; abundance: NA; v_gene: TRBV24-1; CDR3aa: CATSEVSSGANVLTF; CDR3nt: TGTGCCACCAGTGAGGTGAGCTCTGGGGCCAACGTCCTGACTTTC
d_gene: NA; j_gene: TRBJ1-1; abundance: NA; v_gene: TRBV6-1; CDR3aa: CASSVHWGGKNTEAFF; CDR3nt: TGTGCCAGCAGCGTACATTGGGGGGGGAAGAACACTGAAGCTTTCTTT
d_gene: NA; j_gene: TRBJ1-5; abundance: NA; v_gene: TRBV19; CDR3aa: CASGGGAAQPQHF; CDR3nt: TGTGCCAGTGGGGGGGGCGCGGCCCAGCCCCAGCATTTT
d_gene: NA; j_gene: TRBJ1-2; abundance: few; v_gene: TRBV12-3/TRBV12-4; CDR3aa: CASRLRGHDYGYTF; CDR3nt: TGTGCCAGCAGATTACGCGGACACGACTATGGCTACACCTTC
d_gene: NA; j_gene: TRBJ2-2; abundance: NA; v_gene: TRBV20-1; CDR3aa: CSAREGSGYTGELFF; CDR3nt: TGCAGTGCTAGAGAGGGTAGCGGATACACCGGGGAGCTGTTTTTT
d_gene: NA; j_gene: TRBJ1-2; abundance: few; v_gene: TRBV12-3/TRBV12-4; CDR3aa: CASSLQGTPVDGYTF; CDR3nt: TGTGCCAGCAGTTTGCAGGGCACGCCGGTCGATGGCTACACCTTC
d_gene: NA; j_gene: TRBJ1-2; abundance: few; v_gene: TRBV12-3/TRBV12-4; CDR3aa: CASSFWDQRGYTF; CDR3nt: TGTGCCAGCAGTTTTTGGGACCAGAGAGGCTACACCTTC
d_gene: TRBD1; j_gene: TRBJ1-1; abundance: NA; v_gene: TRBV12-3/TRBV12-4; CDR3aa: CASSLGTGLTEAFF; CDR3nt: TGTGCCAGCAGTTTAGGGACAGGGCTCACTGAAGCTTTCTTT
d_gene: NA; j_gene: TRBJ2-7; abundance: NA; v_gene: TRBV28; CDR3aa: CASLPSGAHSYEQYF; CDR3nt: TGTGCCAGCCTCCCTTCCGGGGCGCACTCCTACGAGCAGTACTTC
d_gene: NA; j_gene: TRBJ1-5; abundance: few; v_gene: TRBV7-8; CDR3aa: CASSLASWVSNQPQHF; CDR3nt: TGTGCCAGCAGCTTAGCCTCATGGGTTAGCAATCAGCCCCAGCATTTT